The 30 T cell receptor beta chains in this list originate from one sample, sequenced in a study of vaccination effects on CD4 cells after COVID-19. Data came from immunoSEQ multiplex PCR; TCRdb stores just in-frame clones and leaves some out. Of tens of thousands of clones in the sample, under 75% were seen once. For these receptors, no antigen is known. ViraFEST expansion of antigen-specific CD4+ T cells with viral peptide pools preceded sequencing. At the end of around 11 days of culture, CD4+ T cells were isolated. The study found no prior SARS-CoV-2 infection in the vaccine recipients, who tested negative for nucleocapsid antibodies. This material consisted of CD4+ T cells from PBMCs cultured with HCoV-OC43 spike peptides, taken before COVID-19 vaccination. Subset meaning: HCoV-OC43 spike overlapping peptide pool stimulation. These receptors were taken from a human donor who received a COVID-19 vaccine.

The chain carries TRBV28 and TRBJ1-3; D is undetermined. The CDR3 spans 17 residues. In germline, CDR1 is MDHEN, CDR2 SYDVKM. Trimming pared 4 bases from V and 0 bases from J, leaving 16 bases between. The CDR3 here is CASSWSPGMGSGNTIYF. The CDR3, as DNA: TGTGCCAGCAGTTGGTCCCCGGGAATGGGCTCTGGAAACACCATATATTTT.

The chain joins TRBV27 to TRBJ2-2; 10 nucleotides align to TRBD1. Trimming removed 6 bases from V and 4 bases from J; junction bases left unmatched: 5. The CDR3 has 15 amino acids. Germline CDR1 MNHEY, CDR2 SMNVEV (reference sequence). This chain's CDR3 is CASSYDRGPTGELFF. The CDR3 DNA follows: TGTGCCAGCAGCTACGACAGGGGGCCCACCGGGGAGCTGTTTTTT.

This clone was detected once. The V gene is TRBV7-3, the J gene TRBJ2-1; perhaps TRBD1 as D (6 bases). Germline CDR1 and CDR2: SGHTA and FQGTGA. V gave up 2 bases and J gave up 2 bases, with 7 bases separating them. The length of the CDR3 is 14 residues. The CDR3 DNA sequence: TGTGCCAGCAGCTTAGGACAGCCCTACAATGAGCAGTTCTTC. Translation gives CASSLGQPYNEQFF.

The gene calls are TRBV7-3 and TRBJ2-3; 7 bases match TRBD2. The CDR3 totals 15 residues. The germline gives CDR1 SGHTA, CDR2 FQGTGA. J gave up 3 bases and V 2 bases, and 5 bases lay outside the gene matches. CDR3 protein: CASSLSLGGTDTQYF. The CDR3 bases are TGTGCCAGCAGCTTATCGCTCGGGGGGACAGATACGCAGTATTTT.

This clone has just a few counts. The chain employs TRBV3-1 (or the pseudogene TRBV3-2) and TRBJ2-2; the D call may be TRBD1 or TRBD2 (5 bases each). Trimming shortened V by 4 bases and J by 2 bases, and 20 bases separated the two germline ends. The CDR3 consists of 18 residues. CDR1 is LGHDT, CDR2 YNNKEL, per germline (reference sequence). The CDR3 is CASSPPGVLGPNTGELFF. CDR3 DNA: TGTGCCAGCAGCCCCCCCGGGGTTCTGGGGCCAAACACCGGGGAGCTGTTTTTT.

The chain has TRBV5-6 and TRBJ2-1, with TRBD1 matching 9 bases. Germline CDR1 is SGHDT and CDR2 is YYEEEE. The CDR3 sequence is 16 residues long. V shed 2 bases and J 4 bases; nucleotides not matched to a gene: 7. CDR3 coding DNA: TGTGCCAGCAGCTTAATGGGACAGGGTGGATACAATGAGCAGTTCTTC. Its protein product is CASSLMGQGGYNEQFF.

The V gene is TRBV18, the J gene TRBJ1-2; no clear D. This CDR3 comprises 16 residues. V lost 5 bases to trimming and J lost 2 bases, with 18 bases between them. Per the germline V gene, CDR1 is KGHSH and CDR2 is LQKENI. DNA of the CDR3: TGTGCCAGCTCATTGAAACAGAGTTCTTCCAACTATGGCTACACCTTC. It translates to CASSLKQSSSNYGYTF.

The chain carries TRBV10-3 and TRBJ1-4; D may be TRBD1 (5 bases). The CDR3 is 13 amino acids. Germline loops: CDR1 ENHRY, CDR2 SYGVKD. Trimming pared 2 bases from V and 7 bases from J, leaving 8 bases between. CDR3 DNA sequence: TGTGCCATCAGTGAGGGACAAGGTGAAAAACTGTTTTTT. Translating it yields CAISEGQGEKLFF.

The CDR3 loop is CASSSRTVRWSSYEQYV. The CDR3, as DNA: TGTGCCAGCAGCTCCAGGACAGTGAGGTGGAGCTCCTACGAGCAGTACGTC. V is TRBV7-3 and J is TRBJ2-7; maybe TRBD1 (6 bases). V dropped 4 bases and J dropped 0 bases, with 19 bases sitting between them. The length of the CDR3 is 17 residues. Germline values: CDR1 SGHTA, CDR2 FQGTGA.

This clone has more than one count but fewer than ten. CDR3 residues: CASSWTGGVTGELFF. CDR3 nucleotides: TGTGCCAGCAGTTGGACTGGGGGGGTCACCGGGGAGCTGTTTTTT. This sequence joins TRBV6-1 and TRBJ2-2, with TRBD2 identical over 7 bases. J lost 4 bases, V lost 5 bases, and 7 bases had no gene match. The CDR3 sequence is 15 residues long. The germline V gene has CDR1 MNHNS and CDR2 SASEGT.

This chain connects TRBV9 to TRBJ1-5; D ambiguous. The CDR3 runs 14 residues. Germline assignment: CDR1 SGDLS and CDR2 YYNGEE. The ends were cut back, 0 bases at V and 0 bases at J, with 4 bases in the middle. For the CDR3, the DNA is TGTGCCAGCAGCGTAGACCTTAGCAATCAGCCCCAGCATTTT. Amino acid sequence: CASSVDLSNQPQHF. Filled out from reference TRBV9 and TRBJ1-5, the complete variable domain reads DSGVTQTPKHLITATGQRVTLRCSPRSGDLSVYWYQQSLDQGLQFLIQYYNGEERAKGNILERFSAQQFPDLHSELNLSSLELGDSALYFCASSVDLSNQPQHFGDGTRLSIL.

The chain links TRBV7-2 to TRBJ1-1; TRBD1 might be the D (6 bases). The V end lost 6 bases, the J end lost 4 bases, and 15 bases lay between the germline ends. Per the germline V gene, CDR1 is SGHTA and CDR2 is FQGNSA. CDR3 length: 14 amino acids. The CDR3 bases are TGTGCCAGCAGGGGGCGTGGGGGCAGCACTGAAGCTTTCTTT. Protein: CASRGRGGSTEAFF.

This clone was found a few times. CDR3 amino acids: CASSKRGGRVATEAFF. In DNA form, the CDR3 reads TGTGCCAGCAGCAAACGAGGGGGGCGCGTGGCCACTGAAGCTTTCTTT. The V call is TRBV21-1, the J call TRBJ1-1. TRBV21-1 constitutes a pseudogene. The CDR3 spans 16 residues.

The chain uses TRBV9 and TRBJ2-3; 9 nucleotides agree with TRBD2. The V gene's germline CDR1 is SGDLS and CDR2 YYNGEE. V was pared by 0 bases and J by 0 bases, with 5 bases of the junction left unmatched. The CDR3 is 17 amino acids. The CDR3 reads CASSVGRAGGSTDTQYF. The CDR3 DNA is TGTGCCAGCAGCGTAGGTCGAGCGGGGGGCAGCACAGATACGCAGTATTTT.

The chain recombines TRBV7-8 with TRBJ2-7; tentatively, D is TRBD2 (5 bases). Per germline, CDR1 SGHVS and CDR2 FQNEAQ. The CDR3 is made up of 13 amino acids. V was pared by 1 base and J by 4 bases, with 8 bases between. The CDR3 DNA sequence: TGTGCCAGCAGCTTAGGTCCGGGATACGAGCAGTACGTC. This gives the protein CASSLGPGYEQYV.

The genes are TRBV14 and TRBJ1-2; tentative D call: TRBD1 (5 bases). The germline gives CDR1 SGHDN, CDR2 FVKESK. V lost 5 bases and J lost 8, with 24 bases in between. This CDR3 contains 16 residues. The CDR3, as DNA: TGTGCCAGCAGCACTTATTTACGGGACTCCGGCGGCGGCTACACCTTC. This translates into CASSTYLRDSGGGYTF.

This clone showed up just once. The CDR3: CAWSVRGGRPQHF. The CDR3 coding sequence is TGTGCCTGGAGTGTACGTGGTGGCCGGCCCCAGCATTTT. The rearrangement links TRBV30 to TRBJ1-5; no firm D call. The CDR3 length is 13 residues. The germline V gene has CDR1 GTSNPN and CDR2 SVGIG (reference sequence). The V end was cut by 0 bases, the J end by 9 bases, with 12 bases between.

The rearrangement uses TRBV18 and TRBJ2-3; D unresolved. CDR3 length equals 14 residues. V was trimmed by 1 base and J by 4 bases, leaving 9 bases between them. Germline CDR1 and CDR2: KGHSH and LQKENI. For the CDR3, the DNA is TGTGCCAGCTCACCACAACGTTCGGCAGATACGCAGTATTTT. Translated, it gives CASSPQRSADTQYF.

This clone was seen many times. J is TRBJ2-2 and V is TRBV3-1 (or the pseudogene TRBV3-2); D unresolved. Germline V gene sequence: CDR1 LGHDT, CDR2 YNNKEL (reference sequence). Trimming pared 3 bases from V and 5 bases from J, leaving 4 bases between. The CDR3 extends over 12 amino acids. CDR3 protein: CASSQWTGELFF. The DNA for the CDR3 is TGTGCCAGCAGCCAGTGGACCGGGGAGCTGTTTTTT.

V usage is TRBV6-1 and J usage is TRBJ1-2; the D is unclear. The CDR3 loop spans 11 amino acids. V was clipped by 1 base and J by 10 bases, with 7 bases between them. The V gene's germline CDR1 is MNHNS and CDR2 SASEGT. The CDR3 spells CASSEGATYTF. The CDR3 bases are TGTGCCAGCAGTGAAGGAGCCACCTACACCTTC.

The genes are TRBV6-1 and TRBJ1-3; D is unclear. Trimming removed 1 base at V and 0 bases at J, with 7 bases between. The CDR3 spans 15 residues. Germline CDR1 MNHNS, CDR2 SASEGT. CDR3 in amino acids: CASSEGHSSGNTIYF. The CDR3 DNA reads as TGTGCCAGCAGTGAAGGTCACAGCTCTGGAAACACCATATATTTT.

The chain has TRBV30 and TRBJ2-7; 8 bases map to TRBD1. The CDR3 has 14 residues. The V gene's germline CDR1 is GTSNPN and CDR2 SVGIG (reference sequence). The V and J ends lost 2 bases and 1 base, in that order; junction bases with no gene match: 4. The CDR3 here is CAWSKGTGSYEQYV. In nucleotides, the CDR3 is TGTGCCTGGAGTAAGGGGACAGGTTCCTACGAGCAGTACGTC.

The chain links TRBV6-5 to TRBJ1-2, with a possible D match to TRBD1 (6 bases). Trimming pared 8 bases from V and 6 bases from J, leaving 22 bases between. CDR1 is MNHEY, CDR2 SVGAGI, per germline. The CDR3 is 15 residues long. CDR3 sequence reads: CASCDGGSVCDGYTF. CDR3 nucleotide sequence: TGTGCCAGCTGCGACGGGGGCTCGGTCTGCGATGGCTACACCTTC.

The rearrangement uses TRBV7-2 and TRBJ2-1; 10 positions agree with TRBD2. CDR1 and CDR2 (germline): SGHTA, FQGNSA. Losses at the gene ends were 5 bases for V and 10 bases for J; bases not matched to a gene: 11. The CDR3 is 15 amino acids. The CDR3 DNA is TGTGCCAGCAGCCATGGGGCTAGCGGGGGCCTCGAGCAGTTCTTC. Its translation is CASSHGASGGLEQFF. The variable domain in full, completed from reference TRBV7-2 and TRBJ2-1, reads GAGVSQSPSNKVTEKGKDVELRCDPISGHTALYWYRQSLGQGLEFLIYFQGNSAPDKSGLPSDRFSAERTGGSVSTLTIQRTQQEDSAVYLCASSHGASGGLEQFFGPGTRLTVL.

This clone occurred a few times. This chain joins TRBV5-4 and TRBJ2-7; TRBD1 might be the D (6 bases). Trimming stripped 1 base from V and 5 bases from J, with 16 bases between. The CDR3 has 15 residues. Germline CDR1 reads SGHNT; CDR2 reads YYREEE (reference sequence). CDR3 in amino acids: CASSLTQGLSHEQYV. CDR3 DNA: TGTGCCAGCAGCTTGACACAGGGTCTGTCCCACGAGCAGTACGTC.

This clone appeared a few times. V is TRBV4-3 and J is TRBJ1-2; a weak D match, TRBD1 (5 bases). CDR1 LGHNA and CDR2 YSLEER come from the germline V gene. This CDR3 comprises 17 residues. V was cut by 2 bases and J by 3 bases, with 19 bases left in between. CDR3 bases: TGCGCCAGCAGCCAATGGGGTTTTCGGGGGGAGGACTATGGCTACACCTTC. Translating gives CASSQWGFRGEDYGYTF.

V and J are TRBV5-6 and TRBJ2-7; TRBD2 agrees at 15 bases. Germline V gives CDR1 SGHDT, CDR2 YYEEEE. Trimming took 4 bases from V and 0 from J; bases not matched to a gene: 5. The CDR3 sequence is 17 residues long. The CDR3 DNA reads as TGTGCCAGCAGCGCCGGACTAGCGGGGGGGCCCTCCTACGAGCAGTACGTC. Translated, it gives CASSAGLAGGPSYEQYV.

Comment on this clone: The junction departs from the called germline gene at one end, perhaps through a read error. The chain combines TRBV6-2 or TRBV6-3 with TRBJ1-1, with D uncertain. The CDR3 covers 15 residues. Per the germline V gene, CDR1 is MNHEY and CDR2 is SVGEGT. In DNA, the CDR3 is TGTGCCAGCAGTTTTTTTGTGTACGGGAACTCTGAAGCTTTCTTT. This gives the protein CASSFFVYGNSEAFF.

The chain carries TRBV2 and TRBJ2-5; 12 nucleotides match TRBD2. V lost 6 bases to trimming and J lost 4 bases; unmatched junction nucleotides: 6. In germline, CDR1 is SNHLY, CDR2 FYNNEI. This CDR3 is 15 amino acids long. The CDR3 here is CASRELAGGGETQYF. Written as DNA, the CDR3 is TGTGCCAGCAGAGAGCTAGCGGGGGGGGGAGAGACCCAGTACTTC.

The gene calls are TRBV7-2 and TRBJ2-5; the D gene is possibly TRBD1 (6 bases). The germline V gene has CDR1 SGHTA and CDR2 FQGNSA. V dropped 3 bases and J dropped 6 bases, with 11 bases sitting between them. The CDR3 extends over 13 amino acids. The CDR3 sequence is CASSFGGVKTQYF. The DNA for the CDR3 is TGTGCCAGCAGCTTTGGGGGCGTAAAGACCCAGTACTTC.